This T cell receptor (beta chain) was sequenced during a study of T cell repertoires in cytomegalovirus infection. Study overall: Signatures in public TCR beta sequences pointed to both CMV infection and matching HLA type.

Overall study results and limits: CMV-specific TCR beta clonotypes restricted by HLA-C dominated the ex vivo response. Carriers of CMV and the relevant HLA type were discriminated by public TCR beta frequency.

As concerns this clonotype: The antigen is undetermined.

Each CDR3 protein is one row after TCRdb ran MiXCR on the reads. Altogether about 440,000 distinct CDR3 sequences are present, about 33% being singletons, with the ten largest covering approximately 13%. The sequenced sample consisted of PBMCs. The receptor was isolated from a human donor in good health (CMV status not recorded). Some clones in this sample may be carry-over from other donors' samples.

The CDR3 reads CASSQLVSTYEQYF. DNA for the CDR3: TGCGCCAGCAGCCAATTGGTCTCTACCTACGAGCAGTACTTC. The chain employs TRBV4-1 and TRBJ2-7; D is uncertain. The ends were cut back, 2 bases at V and 2 bases at J, with 10 bases in the middle. Germline CDR1 MGHRA, CDR2 YSYEKL. This CDR3 comprises 14 residues.